This TCR beta chain is drawn from a study of tumor-infiltrating lymphocytes in glioblastoma multiforme (dated by TCRdb to the late 2010s). Context from the whole study: The study tested whether intratumoral genomic heterogeneity fosters TIL diversity by jointly investigating somatic mutations, TIL diversity and immune response activity. The study at large found these results: Only one glioblastoma patient was included in the TCR and somatic mutation analysis, limiting generalizability. The authors noted that sorting T cells into functional subsets, which was not done in the study, would be a future improvement. RNA-based TCR sequencing may distort clone frequencies because T cells carry unequal numbers of TCR transcripts.

A modified ARM-PCR protocol with multiple V-beta primers and a C-beta primer was used to build TCRB libraries from RNA via three nested multiplex PCR rounds. Starting from 0.5 to 0.6 ug of total RNA, TCRB-specific cDNA was synthesized using ProtoScript II Reverse Transcriptase and a C-beta primer. For the TCRB libraries, no unique molecular identifiers were described. In the third PCR, barcodes and adapters were added over approximately 25 cycles using Deep VentR (exo-) polymerase, and bands of 250-500 bp were then gel purified. TCRB libraries were sequenced with 250 bp paired-end reads on an Illumina HiSeq 2500. The authors' pipeline ran thus. Reads were cleaned with Trimmomatic, merged with FLASH, assigned V, D and J segments with MiGEC, and analyzed with VDJtools. Repertoire diversity was measured using the Shannon-Wiener diversity index, which was calculated with VDJtools. In TCRdb, the public reads were trimmed at Q25 with fastp and aligned with MiXCR, with productive beta chains retained. For every CDR3 protein sequence, its rows merge into one entry that carries the most common genes and DNA. The V and J calls come from TCRdb's annotation, not from the publication. For this sample the table gives about 19,000 distinct CDR3 sequences, of which about two thirds were detected only once. The ten top clones hold 15% to 20% of the sample.

The CDR3 covers 13 residues, taking in both the cysteine and the phenylalanine. Just CDR3 DNA is preserved here, 39 bases in frame from base 1. At the junction V is shortened by 8 bases and J by 4 bases, with 14 bases in between. Taken from the germline V gene, the CDR1 and CDR2 loops are SGHAT and FQNNGV. Total RNA was isolated from peripheral blood mononuclear cells with TRIzol reagent and was purified using the RNeasy kit. OD 260/280 ratios above 1.9 and RNA integrity numbers above 6.5 were observed for all RNA. Regarding this clonotype: No antigen is known for it. Base qualities are not recorded, but no much larger clone differs from it by a single base.

The V and J genes are TRBV11-2 and TRBJ2-5; the D gene could be either TRBD1 or TRBD2, each agreeing at 7 bases. The sequence was obtained from a male donor with glioblastoma. Sequencing was performed on peripheral blood. The nucleotide sequence reads as follows: TGTGCCAGCGACCCCAGGGGGGGAGAGACCCAGTACTTC. Its protein reads: CASDPRGGETQYF. Reference TRBV11-2 and TRBJ2-5 genes cover what lies past the CDR3, so the full variable domain is EAGVAQSPRYKIIEKRQSVAFWCNPISGHATLYWYQQILGQGPKLLIQFQNNGVVDDSQLPKDRFSAERLKGVDSTLKIQPAKLEDSAVYLCASDPRGGETQYFGPGTRLLVL.